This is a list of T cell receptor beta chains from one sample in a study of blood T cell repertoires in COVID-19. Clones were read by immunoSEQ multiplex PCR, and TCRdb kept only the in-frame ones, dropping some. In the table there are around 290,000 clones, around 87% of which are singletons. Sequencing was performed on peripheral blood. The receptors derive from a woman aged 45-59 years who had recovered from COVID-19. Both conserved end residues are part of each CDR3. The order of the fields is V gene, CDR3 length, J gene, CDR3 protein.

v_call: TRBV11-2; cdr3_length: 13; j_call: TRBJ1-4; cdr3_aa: CASSLGFSEKLFF
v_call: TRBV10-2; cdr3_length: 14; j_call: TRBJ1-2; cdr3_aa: CASSESGAASGYTF
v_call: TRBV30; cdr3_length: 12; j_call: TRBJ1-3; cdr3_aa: CACRGSGNTIYF
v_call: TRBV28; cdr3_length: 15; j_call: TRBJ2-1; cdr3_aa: CASRPGTSSYNEQFF
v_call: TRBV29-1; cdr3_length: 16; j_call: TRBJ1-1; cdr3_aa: CSGYRGKIEGGTEAFF
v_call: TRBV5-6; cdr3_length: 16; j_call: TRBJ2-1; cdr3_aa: CASKRDSFTSYNEQFF
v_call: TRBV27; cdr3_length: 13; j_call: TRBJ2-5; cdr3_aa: CASRTGLQETQYF
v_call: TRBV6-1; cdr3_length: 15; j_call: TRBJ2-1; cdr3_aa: CASSERGGAYNEQFF
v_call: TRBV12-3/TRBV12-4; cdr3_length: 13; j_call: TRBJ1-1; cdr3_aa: CASSGATNTEAFF
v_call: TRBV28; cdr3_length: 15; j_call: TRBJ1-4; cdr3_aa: CASSSPRDGVSELFF
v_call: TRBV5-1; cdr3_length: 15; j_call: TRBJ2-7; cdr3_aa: CASSLLTGNSYEQYF
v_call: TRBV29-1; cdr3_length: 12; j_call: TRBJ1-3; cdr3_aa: CSVGGAGNTIYF
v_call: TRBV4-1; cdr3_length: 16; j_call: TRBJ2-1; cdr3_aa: CASRGNRDRASGEQFF
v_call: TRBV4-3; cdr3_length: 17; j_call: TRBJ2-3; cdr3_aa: CASSQWHGRPRGDTQYF
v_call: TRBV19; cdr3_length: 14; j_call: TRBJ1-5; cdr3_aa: CASKQTDSNQPQHF
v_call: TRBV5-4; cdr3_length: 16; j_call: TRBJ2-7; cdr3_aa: CASSPRGGGRAYEQYF
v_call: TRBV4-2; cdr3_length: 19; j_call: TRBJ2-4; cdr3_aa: CASSQYAGTGGREGNIQYF
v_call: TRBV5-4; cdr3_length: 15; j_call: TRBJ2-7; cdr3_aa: CASSPPGQGIGEQYF